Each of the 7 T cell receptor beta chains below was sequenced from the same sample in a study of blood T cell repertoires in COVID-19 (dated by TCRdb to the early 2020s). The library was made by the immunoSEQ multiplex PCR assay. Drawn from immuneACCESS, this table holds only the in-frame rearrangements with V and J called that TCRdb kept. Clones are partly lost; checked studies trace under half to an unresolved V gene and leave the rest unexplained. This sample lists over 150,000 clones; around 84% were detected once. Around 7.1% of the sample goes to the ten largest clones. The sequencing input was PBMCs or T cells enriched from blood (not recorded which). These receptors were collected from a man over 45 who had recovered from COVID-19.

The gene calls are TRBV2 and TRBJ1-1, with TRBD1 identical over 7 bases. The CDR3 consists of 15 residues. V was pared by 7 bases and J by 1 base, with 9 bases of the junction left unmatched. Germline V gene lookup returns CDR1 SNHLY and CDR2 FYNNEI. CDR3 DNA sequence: TGTGCCAGCACTACTATGACAGGGCCGAACACTGAAGCTTTCTTT. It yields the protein CASTTMTGPNTEAFF.

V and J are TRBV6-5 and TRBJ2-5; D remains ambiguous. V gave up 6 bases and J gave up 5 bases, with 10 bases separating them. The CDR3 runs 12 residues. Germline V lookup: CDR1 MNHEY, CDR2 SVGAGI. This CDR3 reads CASRSGLETQYF. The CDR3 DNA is TGTGCCAGCAGGTCCGGGTTGGAGACCCAGTACTTC.

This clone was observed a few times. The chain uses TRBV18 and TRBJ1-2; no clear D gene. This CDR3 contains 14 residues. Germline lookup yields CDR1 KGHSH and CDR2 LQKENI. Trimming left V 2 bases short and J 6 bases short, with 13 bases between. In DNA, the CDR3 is TGTGCCAGCTCACCAATAAAGCTAACTGATGGCTACACCTTC. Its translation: CASSPIKLTDGYTF.

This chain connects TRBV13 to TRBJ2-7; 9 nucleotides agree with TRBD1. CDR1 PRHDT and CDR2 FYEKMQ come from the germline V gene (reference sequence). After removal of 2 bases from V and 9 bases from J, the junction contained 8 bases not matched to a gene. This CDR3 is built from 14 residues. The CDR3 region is CASSLSGQGFWQYF. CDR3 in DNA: TGTGCCAGCAGCTTATCTGGACAGGGGTTTTGGCAGTACTTC.

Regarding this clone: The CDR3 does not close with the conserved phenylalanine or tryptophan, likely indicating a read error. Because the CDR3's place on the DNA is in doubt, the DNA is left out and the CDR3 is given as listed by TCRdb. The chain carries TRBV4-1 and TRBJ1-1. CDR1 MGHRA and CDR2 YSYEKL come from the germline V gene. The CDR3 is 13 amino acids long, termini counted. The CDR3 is CASSQESRPPILV.

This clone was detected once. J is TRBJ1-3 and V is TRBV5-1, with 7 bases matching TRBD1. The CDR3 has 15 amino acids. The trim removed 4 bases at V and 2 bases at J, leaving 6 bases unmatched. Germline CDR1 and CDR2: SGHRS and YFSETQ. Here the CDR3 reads CASSTRQGAGNTIYF. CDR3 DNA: TGCGCCAGCAGCACTCGACAGGGAGCTGGAAACACCATATATTTT.

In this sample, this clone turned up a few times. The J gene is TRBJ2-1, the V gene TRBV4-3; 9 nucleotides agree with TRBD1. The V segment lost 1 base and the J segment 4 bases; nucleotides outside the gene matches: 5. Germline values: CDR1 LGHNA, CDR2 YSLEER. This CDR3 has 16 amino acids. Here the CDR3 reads CASSQGHRGLYNEQFF. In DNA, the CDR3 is TGCGCCAGCAGCCAAGGACACAGGGGGCTTTACAATGAGCAGTTCTTC.